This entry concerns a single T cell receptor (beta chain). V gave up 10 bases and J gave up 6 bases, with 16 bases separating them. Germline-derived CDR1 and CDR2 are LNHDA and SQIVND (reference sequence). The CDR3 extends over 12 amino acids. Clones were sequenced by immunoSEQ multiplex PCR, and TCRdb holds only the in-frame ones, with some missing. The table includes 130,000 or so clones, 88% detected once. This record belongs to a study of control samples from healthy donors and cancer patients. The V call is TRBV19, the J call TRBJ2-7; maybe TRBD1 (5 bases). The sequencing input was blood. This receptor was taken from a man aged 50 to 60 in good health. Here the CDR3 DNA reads TGTGCCACCAATAATCAGGGATCCGAGCAGTACTTC. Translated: CATNNQGSEQYF. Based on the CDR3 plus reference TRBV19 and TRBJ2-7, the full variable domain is DGGITQSPKYLFRKEGQNVTLSCEQNLNHDAMYWYRQDPGQGLRLIYYSQIVNDFQKGDIAEGYSVSREKKESFPLTVTSAQKNPTAFYLCATNNQGSEQYFGPGTRLTVT.